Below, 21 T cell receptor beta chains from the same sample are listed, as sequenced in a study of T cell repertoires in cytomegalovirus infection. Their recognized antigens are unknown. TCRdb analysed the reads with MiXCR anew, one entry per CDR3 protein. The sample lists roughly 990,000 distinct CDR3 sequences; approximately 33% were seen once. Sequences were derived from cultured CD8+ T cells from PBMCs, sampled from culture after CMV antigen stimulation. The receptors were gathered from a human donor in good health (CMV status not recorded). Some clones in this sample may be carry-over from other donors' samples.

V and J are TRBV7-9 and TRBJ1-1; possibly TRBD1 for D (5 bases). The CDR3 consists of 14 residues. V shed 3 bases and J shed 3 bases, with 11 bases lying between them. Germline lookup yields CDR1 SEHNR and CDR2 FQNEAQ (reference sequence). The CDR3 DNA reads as TGTGCCAGCAGCTTTCAGGCAGGGTACACTGAAGCTTTCTTT. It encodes CASSFQAGYTEAFF. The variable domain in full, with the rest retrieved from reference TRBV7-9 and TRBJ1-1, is DTGVSQNPRHKITKRGQNVTFRCDPISEHNRLYWYRQTLGQGPEFLTYFQNEAQLEKSRLLSDRFSAERPKGSFSTLEIQRTEQGDSAMYLCASSFQAGYTEAFFGQGTRLTVV.

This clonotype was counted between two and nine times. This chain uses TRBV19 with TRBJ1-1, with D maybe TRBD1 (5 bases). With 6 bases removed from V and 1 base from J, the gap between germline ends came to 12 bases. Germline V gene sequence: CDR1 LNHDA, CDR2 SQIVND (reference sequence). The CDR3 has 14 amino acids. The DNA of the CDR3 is TGTGCCAGTAGCTGGGACGAGGAGAACACTGAAGCTTTCTTT. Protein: CASSWDEENTEAFF.

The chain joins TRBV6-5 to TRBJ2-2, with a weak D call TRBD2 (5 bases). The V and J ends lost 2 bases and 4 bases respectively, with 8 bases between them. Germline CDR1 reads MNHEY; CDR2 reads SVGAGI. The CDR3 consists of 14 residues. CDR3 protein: CASSYGSATGELFF. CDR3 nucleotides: TGTGCCAGCAGTTACGGGAGCGCCACCGGGGAGCTGTTTTTT.

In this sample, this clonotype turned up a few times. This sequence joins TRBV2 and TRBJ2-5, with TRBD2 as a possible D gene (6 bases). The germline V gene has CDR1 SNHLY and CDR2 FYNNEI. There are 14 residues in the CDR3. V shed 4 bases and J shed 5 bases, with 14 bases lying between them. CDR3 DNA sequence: TGTGCCAGCAGTGGTACTAGCAACCGGGAGACCCAGTACTTC. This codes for CASSGTSNRETQYF.

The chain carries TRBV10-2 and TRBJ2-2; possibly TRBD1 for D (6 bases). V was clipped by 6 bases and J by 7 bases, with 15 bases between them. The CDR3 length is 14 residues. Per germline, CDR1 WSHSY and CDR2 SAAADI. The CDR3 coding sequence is TGCGCCAGCAGCGACAGGCCCCGGGGCGGGGAGCTGTTTTTT. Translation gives CASSDRPRGGELFF.

CDR3 in DNA: TGTGCCAGTAGTGCAACAGTACACGCAAACTATGGCTACACCTTC. Protein: CASSATVHANYGYTF. This rearrangement joins TRBV19 to TRBJ1-2; D is unresolved. The V and J ends lost 5 bases and 2 bases respectively, with 15 bases between them. CDR1 and CDR2 from the germline V gene are LNHDA and SQIVND (reference sequence). This CDR3 is 15 amino acids long.

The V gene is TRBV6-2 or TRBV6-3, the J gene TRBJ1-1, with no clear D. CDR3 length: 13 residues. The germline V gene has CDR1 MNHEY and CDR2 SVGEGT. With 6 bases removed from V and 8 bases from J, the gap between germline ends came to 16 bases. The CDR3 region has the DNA TGTGCCAGCAGACAACTTCGGACCCGGGAAGCTTTCTTT. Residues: CASRQLRTREAFF.

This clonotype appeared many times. The chain's CDR3 is CASSYSAGPYEQYV. The CDR3 nucleotides read TGTGCCAGCAGTTACTCCGCAGGCCCCTACGAGCAGTACGTC. The chain employs TRBV6-2 or TRBV6-3 and TRBJ2-7; no reliable D call. V lost 0 bases to trimming and J lost 2 bases, with 8 bases between them. Germline CDR1 and CDR2: MNHEY and SVGEGT. CDR3 size: 14 residues.

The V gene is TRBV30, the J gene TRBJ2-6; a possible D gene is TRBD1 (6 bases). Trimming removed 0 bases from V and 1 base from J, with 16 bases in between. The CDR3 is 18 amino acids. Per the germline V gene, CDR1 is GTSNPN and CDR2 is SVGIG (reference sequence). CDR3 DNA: TGTGCCTGGAGTGTATGCAAGGACAGTGAATCTGGGGCCAACGTCCTGACTTTC. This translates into CAWSVCKDSESGANVLTF.

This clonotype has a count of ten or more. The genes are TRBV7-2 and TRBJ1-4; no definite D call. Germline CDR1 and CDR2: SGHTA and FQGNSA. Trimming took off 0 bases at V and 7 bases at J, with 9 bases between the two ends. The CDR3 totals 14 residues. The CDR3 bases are TGTGCCAGCAGCTTAGCAGTTTGGGGTGAAAAACTGTTTTTT. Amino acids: CASSLAVWGEKLFF.

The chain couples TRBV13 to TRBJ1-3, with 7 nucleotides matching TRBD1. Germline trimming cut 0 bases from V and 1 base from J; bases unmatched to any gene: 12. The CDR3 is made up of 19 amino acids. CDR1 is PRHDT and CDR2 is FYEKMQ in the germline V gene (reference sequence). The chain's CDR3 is CASSLGQGTVLLSGNTIYF. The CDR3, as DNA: TGTGCCAGCAGCTTAGGCCAGGGGACAGTCCTCTTGTCTGGAAACACCATATATTTT.

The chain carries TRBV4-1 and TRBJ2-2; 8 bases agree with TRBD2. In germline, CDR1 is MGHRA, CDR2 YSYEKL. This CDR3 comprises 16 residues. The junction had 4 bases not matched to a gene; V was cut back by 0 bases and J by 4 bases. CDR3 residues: CASSQDRLASTGELFF. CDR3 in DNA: TGCGCCAGCAGCCAAGATCGACTAGCGAGCACCGGGGAGCTGTTTTTT.

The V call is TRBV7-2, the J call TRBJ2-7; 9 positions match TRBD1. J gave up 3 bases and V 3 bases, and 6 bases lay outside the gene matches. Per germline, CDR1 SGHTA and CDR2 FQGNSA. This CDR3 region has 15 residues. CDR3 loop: CASSFLPGQGYEQYV. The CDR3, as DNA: TGTGCCAGCAGCTTTCTACCGGGACAGGGCTACGAGCAGTACGTC.

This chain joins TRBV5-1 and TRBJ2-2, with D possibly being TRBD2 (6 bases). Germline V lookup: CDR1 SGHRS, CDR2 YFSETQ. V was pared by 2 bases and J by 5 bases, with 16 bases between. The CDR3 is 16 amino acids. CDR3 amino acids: CASSFSGGADTGELFF. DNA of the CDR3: TGCGCCAGCAGCTTCTCAGGCGGGGCCGATACCGGGGAGCTGTTTTTT.

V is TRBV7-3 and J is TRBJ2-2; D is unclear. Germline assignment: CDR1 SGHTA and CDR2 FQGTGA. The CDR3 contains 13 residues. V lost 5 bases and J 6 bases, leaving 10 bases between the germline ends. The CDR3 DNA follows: TGTGCCAGCAGCCCTATGTCGGCCGGGGAGCTGTTTTTT. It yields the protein CASSPMSAGELFF. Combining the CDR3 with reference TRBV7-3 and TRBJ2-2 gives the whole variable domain GAGVSQTPSNKVTEKGKYVELRCDPISGHTALYWYRQSLGQGPEFLIYFQGTGAADDSGLPNDRFFAVRPEGSVSTLKIQRTERGDSAVYLCASSPMSAGELFFGEGSRLTVL.

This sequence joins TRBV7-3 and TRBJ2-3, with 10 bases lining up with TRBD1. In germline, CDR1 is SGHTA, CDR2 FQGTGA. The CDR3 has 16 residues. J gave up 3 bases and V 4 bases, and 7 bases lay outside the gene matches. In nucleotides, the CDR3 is TGTGCCAGCAGCTCGGACAGGGGGGGACGGACAGATACGCAGTATTTT. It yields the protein CASSSDRGGRTDTQYF. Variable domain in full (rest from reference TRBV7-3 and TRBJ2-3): GAGVSQTPSNKVTEKGKYVELRCDPISGHTALYWYRQSLGQGPEFLIYFQGTGAADDSGLPNDRFFAVRPEGSVSTLKIQRTERGDSAVYLCASSSDRGGRTDTQYFGPGTRLTVL.

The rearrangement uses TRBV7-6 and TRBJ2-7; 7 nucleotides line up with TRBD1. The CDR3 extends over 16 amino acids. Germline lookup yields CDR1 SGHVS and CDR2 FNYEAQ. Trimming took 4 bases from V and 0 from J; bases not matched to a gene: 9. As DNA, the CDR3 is TGTGCCAGCAGCTCCCCGACGACAGGGTACTCCTACGAGCAGTACTTC. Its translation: CASSSPTTGYSYEQYF.

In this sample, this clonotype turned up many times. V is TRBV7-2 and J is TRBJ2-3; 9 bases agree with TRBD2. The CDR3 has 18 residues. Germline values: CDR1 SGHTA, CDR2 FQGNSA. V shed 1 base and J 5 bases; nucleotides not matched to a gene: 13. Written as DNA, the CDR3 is TGTGCCAGCAGCTTAGTACTAGCGGGCACCGCTCAGGGAGATACGCAGTATTTT. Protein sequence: CASSLVLAGTAQGDTQYF.

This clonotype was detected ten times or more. The CDR3 here is CASSLAGDRYNEQFF. DNA of the CDR3: TGTGCCAGCAGCTTAGCCGGGGACAGATACAATGAGCAGTTCTTC. The chain combines TRBV7-2 with TRBJ2-1; 7 nucleotides agree with TRBD1. The CDR3 length is 15 residues. The junction had 3 bases not matched to a gene; V was cut back by 0 bases and J by 4 bases. Germline CDR1 SGHTA, CDR2 FQGNSA.

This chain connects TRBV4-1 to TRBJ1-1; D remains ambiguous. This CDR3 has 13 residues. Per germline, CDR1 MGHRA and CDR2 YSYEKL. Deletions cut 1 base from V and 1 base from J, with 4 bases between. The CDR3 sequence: CASSQASNTEAFF. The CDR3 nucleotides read TGCGCCAGCAGCCAAGCCTCGAACACTGAAGCTTTCTTT.

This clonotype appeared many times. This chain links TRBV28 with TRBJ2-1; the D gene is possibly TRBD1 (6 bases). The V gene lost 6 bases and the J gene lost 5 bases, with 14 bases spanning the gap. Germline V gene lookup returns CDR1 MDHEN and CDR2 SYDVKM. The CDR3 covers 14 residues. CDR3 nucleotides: TGTGCCAGCAGCCTGACAGGAATAAACAATGAGCAGTTCTTC. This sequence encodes CASSLTGINNEQFF.